The rows below give T cell receptor beta chains drawn from one sample of a study of T cell responses to AZD1222 COVID-19 vaccine. TCRdb's copy holds only in-frame clones and misses some; the assay was immunoSEQ multiplex PCR. The sample holds about 130,000 clones; 88% are singletons and the top ten take roughly a sixth. Source: peripheral blood, taken on day 0 of MenACWY control vaccination. Receptors originate from an adult in good health. Both conserved end residues are part of each CDR3. A D gene is named only where the DNA matches it firmly. Not every row has a clone size; where given, it reads once, few, many or a size class.

V: TRBV6-1
D: .
size: .
J: TRBJ2-7
DNA: TGTGCCAGCAGTGAAGCGATGTACTCCTACGAGCAGTACTTC
CDR3: CASSEAMYSYEQYF

V: TRBV7-3
D: .
size: .
J: TRBJ2-5
DNA: TGTGCCAGCAGCTTAACGGGACCAGGGGAGACCCAGTACTTC
CDR3: CASSLTGPGETQYF

V: TRBV5-5
D: .
size: .
J: TRBJ2-7
DNA: TGTGCCAGCAGGGGGGGTGACGAGCAGTACTTC
CDR3: CASRGGDEQYF

V: TRBV18
D: .
size: .
J: TRBJ2-1
DNA: TGTGCCAGCTCAGACTTGAGCCCCAATGAGCAGTTCTTC
CDR3: CASSDLSPNEQFF

V: TRBV5-4
D: .
size: .
J: TRBJ2-3
DNA: TGTGCCAGCAGCTTGGACCCCACAGATACGCAGTATTTT
CDR3: CASSLDPTDTQYF

V: TRBV27
D: .
size: .
J: TRBJ1-5
DNA: TGTGCCAGCAGTTCCCGGGACAGCAATCAGCCCCAGCATTTT
CDR3: CASSSRDSNQPQHF

V: TRBV28
D: TRBD1
size: .
J: TRBJ1-6
DNA: TGTGCCAGCGTCCGGGGGACAGGGTCACCCCTCCACTTT
CDR3: CASVRGTGSPLHF

V: TRBV5-1
D: .
size: .
J: TRBJ2-5
DNA: TGCGCCAGCAGCCAGGGCGGCGGCACGTTCGCAGAGACCCAGTACTTC
CDR3: CASSQGGGTFAETQYF

V: TRBV7-9
D: .
size: once
J: TRBJ1-1
DNA: TGTGCCAGCAGCTCCCCGCAGGGCCTTCAGGGTACTGAAGCTTTCTTT
CDR3: CASSSPQGLQGTEAFF

V: TRBV29-1
D: TRBD2
size: once
J: TRBJ2-2
DNA: TGCAGCGTTAGCGGGAGGGCCACCGCCGGGGAGCTGTTTTTT
CDR3: CSVSGRATAGELFF

V: TRBV2
D: .
size: .
J: TRBJ1-3
DNA: TGTGCCAGCAGAAACAGGGTTAGCTCTGGAAACACCATATATTTT
CDR3: CASRNRVSSGNTIYF

V: TRBV28
D: .
size: .
J: TRBJ2-7
DNA: TGTGCCAGCAGTCCGCCGAGCTCCTACGAGCAGTACTTC
CDR3: CASSPPSSYEQYF

V: TRBV7-9
D: .
size: .
J: TRBJ1-1
DNA: TGTGCCAGCAGCTTTGGACGGAGGTTGAACACTGAAGCTTTCTTT
CDR3: CASSFGRRLNTEAFF

V: TRBV12-3/TRBV12-4
D: .
size: .
J: TRBJ2-1
DNA: TGTGCCAGCAGTTTCAGTGGCAATGAGCAGTTCTTC
CDR3: CASSFSGNEQFF

V: TRBV3-1/TRBV3-2
D: TRBD1
size: .
J: TRBJ2-7
DNA: TGTGCCAGCAGCCTGTCGACAGGGCGCCACGAGCAGTACTTC
CDR3: CASSLSTGRHEQYF

V: TRBV2
D: TRBD1
size: .
J: TRBJ1-5
DNA: TGTGCCAGCAGTGCGGGACAGATACGTAGCAATCAGCCCCAGCATTTT
CDR3: CASSAGQIRSNQPQHF

V: TRBV11-2
D: .
size: .
J: TRBJ1-6
DNA: TGTGCCAGCAGCTCGGGGGCTATCTCCTATAATTCACCCCTCCACTTT
CDR3: CASSSGAISYNSPLHF

V: TRBV27
D: .
size: .
J: TRBJ2-7
DNA: TGTGCCTGCTCTCCCCGAGGCTTAGGGGCCTACGCCGGCGAGCAGTACTTC
CDR3: CACSPRGLGAYAGEQYF

V: TRBV5-4
D: TRBD2
size: few
J: TRBJ2-7
DNA: TGTGCCAGCAGCTTGGTCTCGGGGGCTGGACTAGCGGGAGTCAACGAGCAGTACTTC
CDR3: CASSLVSGAGLAGVNEQYF

V: TRBV5-5
D: .
size: once
J: TRBJ2-2
DNA: TGTGCCAGCAGAGTTCACGGCCAAACCGGGGAGCTGTTTTTT
CDR3: CASRVHGQTGELFF

V: TRBV19
D: .
size: .
J: TRBJ1-5
DNA: TGTGCCACCAGTCCACAGCACAATCAGCCCCAGCATTTT
CDR3: CATSPQHNQPQHF

V: TRBV2
D: .
size: .
J: TRBJ1-5
DNA: TGTGCCAGCAGTGACAGGGTCGGTCAGCCCCAGCATTTT
CDR3: CASSDRVGQPQHF

V: TRBV20-1
D: .
size: .
J: TRBJ2-7
DNA: TGCAGTGCGCAGAGTAACGAGCAGTACTTC
CDR3: CSAQSNEQYF

V: TRBV3-1/TRBV3-2
D: .
size: .
J: TRBJ2-7
DNA: TGTGCCAGCAGCCAAGGACACCTCTACGAGCAGTACTTC
CDR3: CASSQGHLYEQYF

V: TRBV5-1
D: .
size: few
J: TRBJ1-2
DNA: TGCGCCAGCAGCTTGGGCCGGGTATATGGCTACACCTTC
CDR3: CASSLGRVYGYTF

V: TRBV21-1
D: .
size: .
J: TRBJ2-1
DNA: TGTGCCAGCAGCAAGTGCCCCTCCTCAGTTGAGCAGTTCTTC
CDR3: CASSKCPSSVEQFF

V: TRBV9
D: TRBD2
size: .
J: TRBJ2-2
DNA: TGTGCCAGCAGCCCCCGACTAGCGGTGAACACCGGGGAGCTGTTTTTT
CDR3: CASSPRLAVNTGELFF

V: TRBV7-9
D: TRBD1
size: .
J: TRBJ1-3
DNA: TGTGCCAGCAGGCCGGGACAGGGGGCTTTCTCTGGAAACACCATATATTTT
CDR3: CASRPGQGAFSGNTIYF

V: TRBV29-1
D: TRBD1
size: once
J: TRBJ1-1
DNA: TGTACGGGACAGGGCCCCACTGAAGCTTTCTTT
CDR3: CTGQGPTEAFF

V: TRBV27
D: .
size: .
J: TRBJ2-7
DNA: TGTGCCAGCAGTTTACGGGCAGGACCCTACGAGCAGTACTTC
CDR3: CASSLRAGPYEQYF

V: TRBV4-1
D: TRBD1
size: .
J: TRBJ1-2
DNA: TGCGCCAGCAGTCAAACTCCCCCGGGACAGGCGAACAACTATGGCTACACCTTC
CDR3: CASSQTPPGQANNYGYTF

V: TRBV6-5
D: .
size: .
J: TRBJ2-5
DNA: TGTGCCAGCAGTTTGGGTGGGGACCTCCAAGAGACCCAGTACTTC
CDR3: CASSLGGDLQETQYF

V: TRBV10-2
D: TRBD2
size: .
J: TRBJ2-7
DNA: TGCGCCAGCAGGCCCTCTAGCGGGATGTCCTACGAGCAGTACTTC
CDR3: CASRPSSGMSYEQYF

V: TRBV29-1
D: .
size: .
J: TRBJ1-2
DNA: TGCAGCGTTATAGACAGATGGGGCTACACCTTC
CDR3: CSVIDRWGYTF

V: TRBV27
D: .
size: .
J: TRBJ1-2
DNA: TGTGCCAGCAGGGGGGCTGGTGGCTACACCTTC
CDR3: CASRGAGGYTF

V: TRBV11-2
D: .
size: .
J: TRBJ2-7
DNA: TGTGCCAGCAGCCCCAGTCACAGGGACGACGAGCAGTACTTC
CDR3: CASSPSHRDDEQYF

V: TRBV28
D: .
size: .
J: TRBJ2-2
DNA: TGTGCCAGCAGTTTCCTGTGGGGGACGGGTGGCACCGGGGAGCTGTTTTTT
CDR3: CASSFLWGTGGTGELFF

V: TRBV13
D: .
size: .
J: TRBJ2-1
DNA: TGTGCCAGCAGCTTCCCCAGCGGAGATTACAATGAGCAGTTCTTC
CDR3: CASSFPSGDYNEQFF

V: TRBV6-1
D: .
size: .
J: TRBJ2-7
DNA: TGTGCCAGCAGTGATTACGGGAGTCTCTCCTACGAGCAGTACTTC
CDR3: CASSDYGSLSYEQYF

V: TRBV7-8
D: .
size: .
J: TRBJ2-5
DNA: TGTGCAACCACGATGAGGGAGACCCAGTACTTC
CDR3: CATTMRETQYF

V: TRBV28
D: TRBD1
size: .
J: TRBJ1-2
DNA: TGTGCCAGCAGAACCCAACAGGGGCGCGGAGGGTATGGCTACACCTTC
CDR3: CASRTQQGRGGYGYTF

V: TRBV5-1
D: .
size: .
J: TRBJ2-7
DNA: TGCGCCAGCAGCTTGGACCTAGCCTACGAGCAGTACTTC
CDR3: CASSLDLAYEQYF

V: TRBV11-2
D: .
size: .
J: TRBJ2-5
DNA: TGTGCCAGCAGCTTAGGGGGGGTCTCAGCTGAGACCCAGTACTTC
CDR3: CASSLGGVSAETQYF

V: TRBV2
D: TRBD2
size: .
J: TRBJ2-2
DNA: TGTGCCAGCAGTAAATCGAGACTAGCGGGAGCCCCCGGGGAGCTGTTTTTT
CDR3: CASSKSRLAGAPGELFF

V: TRBV5-1
D: .
size: .
J: TRBJ1-2
DNA: TGCGCCAGCAGCTTGGGGGTGGTCCATGGCTACACCTTC
CDR3: CASSLGVVHGYTF

V: TRBV30
D: TRBD2
size: .
J: TRBJ2-2
DNA: TGTGCCTGGTCCCACCCTCGACTAGCGGGATCCACCGGGGAGCTGTTTTTT
CDR3: CAWSHPRLAGSTGELFF

V: TRBV20-1
D: .
size: .
J: TRBJ1-2
DNA: TGCAGTGCTAGGGGGACCTATGGCTACACCTTC
CDR3: CSARGTYGYTF

V: TRBV28
D: .
size: .
J: TRBJ2-7
DNA: TGTGCCAGCACCCAGACAGCCGGCACCTACGAGCAGTACTTC
CDR3: CASTQTAGTYEQYF

V: TRBV19
D: .
size: .
J: TRBJ2-1
DNA: TGTGCCAGTAGTCCCTCGCGCAAGGCCCCCGGTGGGCAGTTCTTC
CDR3: CASSPSRKAPGGQFF